These 28 T cell receptor beta chains were all obtained from the same sample, sequenced in a study of shared clonotypes between healthy human individuals (dated by TCRdb to the early 2020s). The library was made by the immunoSEQ multiplex PCR assay. The immuneACCESS repertoire file appears here via TCRdb, limited to in-frame rearrangements. These files lack a portion of the clones; in checked studies, under half of the deficit traces to unresolved V genes, and the cause of the others is not known. In all, the sample holds some 530,000 clones, and around 73% of those were seen once. The ten largest clones capture more than 10% of the sample. Input material: PBMCs. The receptors were gathered from a woman in her forties in good health. Some clones in this sample may be carry-over from other donors' samples.

This chain uses TRBV25-1 with TRBJ2-7; D gene uncertain. Germline V gene sequence: CDR1 MGHDK, CDR2 SYGVNS. The CDR3 loop spans 17 amino acids. V lost 0 bases, J lost 5 bases, and 20 bases lay in between. The CDR3 sequence is CASSEYLGRSKSDEQYF. DNA of the CDR3: TGTGCCAGCAGTGAATATCTTGGGCGATCGAAGTCGGACGAGCAGTACTTC.

The rearrangement joins TRBV5-1 to TRBJ2-2; tentative D call: TRBD2 (6 bases). Germline V gene sequence: CDR1 SGHRS, CDR2 YFSETQ. This CDR3 comprises 16 residues. V was clipped by 1 base and J by 4 bases, with 14 bases between them. The CDR3 coding sequence is TGCGCCAGCAGCTTGTTTTACGGGAGTCCCACCGGGGAGCTGTTTTTT. Its protein product is CASSLFYGSPTGELFF.

The chain links TRBV29-1 to TRBJ1-2; tentative D call: TRBD1 (6 bases). From germline, CDR1 is SQVTM and CDR2 ANQGSEA. The germline V and J ends were trimmed by 7 bases and 7 bases, with 16 bases remaining between them. The length of the CDR3 is 12 residues. In DNA form, the CDR3 reads TGCAGCGCCGTTCAGGGGATCTCTGGCTACACCTTC. Its protein is CSAVQGISGYTF.

This chain links TRBV6-6 with TRBJ1-4; no reliable D call. Trimming took off 0 bases at V and 6 bases at J, with 14 bases between the two ends. The CDR3 extends over 16 amino acids. The germline gives CDR1 MNHNY, CDR2 SVGAGI (reference sequence). The DNA for the CDR3 is TGTGCCAGCAGTTACTCGCCGGTTCGGAGAGATGAAAAACTGTTTTTT. Its translation: CASSYSPVRRDEKLFF.

This clone was seen a handful of times. This chain joins TRBV6-6 and TRBJ1-5, with D unclear. The CDR3 covers 14 residues. The germline V and J ends were trimmed by 2 bases and 4 bases, with 9 bases remaining between them. The germline gives CDR1 MNHNY, CDR2 SVGAGI (reference sequence). DNA of the CDR3: TGTGCCAGCAGTTACCCAAAAGGGAATCAGCCCCAGCATTTT. Translated, it gives CASSYPKGNQPQHF.

CDR3 amino acids: CASSTPGTGEETQYF. The CDR3 DNA sequence: TGTGCCAGTAGTACCCCCGGGACAGGAGAAGAGACCCAGTACTTC. The chain is built from TRBV19 and TRBJ2-5, with 8 bases fitting TRBD1. CDR1 and CDR2 (germline): LNHDA, SQIVND (reference sequence). The CDR3 has 15 amino acids. The J segment lost 3 bases and the V segment lost 4 bases, leaving 7 bases of the junction unmatched.

The chain recombines TRBV5-5 with TRBJ1-1; D is unclear. The germline V gene has CDR1 SGHKS and CDR2 YYEKEE (reference sequence). This CDR3 is 14 amino acids long. The V end was cut by 0 bases, the J end by 0 bases, with 6 bases between. CDR3 bases: TGTGCCAGCAGCTTGGACAGACTGAACACTGAAGCTTTCTTT. Amino acids: CASSLDRLNTEAFF.

The chain combines TRBV29-1 with TRBJ1-1, with D unclear. V was shortened by 8 bases and J by 1 base, with 8 bases between the two germline ends. CDR1 SQVTM and CDR2 ANQGSEA come from the germline V gene. This CDR3 spans 11 amino acids. CDR3 bases: TGCAGCCCATACAGGAACACTGAAGCTTTCTTT. It codes for CSPYRNTEAFF.

Only a few counts were recorded for this clone. The V call is TRBV6-1, the J call TRBJ2-7; D is uncertain. V lost 4 bases and J lost 3, with 7 bases in between. Germline assignment: CDR1 MNHNS and CDR2 SASEGT. This CDR3 region has 12 residues. DNA for the CDR3: TGTGCCAGCAGTGTGCAGATCTACGAGCAGTACTTC. It is translated as CASSVQIYEQYF.

The J gene is TRBJ1-1, the V gene TRBV27; D perhaps matches TRBD1 (5 bases). Germline values: CDR1 MNHEY, CDR2 SMNVEV (reference sequence). The CDR3 sequence is 13 residues long. V lost 5 bases to trimming and J lost 7 bases, with 14 bases between them. CDR3 in DNA: TGTGCCAGCAGTCCCTCGAAAGGGGATGAAGCTTTCTTT. Protein product: CASSPSKGDEAFF.

Notes on this clone: A much larger clonotype is one base distant, so this may be a read error. Other DNA sequences in this specimen translate into the identical CDR3. The CDR3 is CASSVGDTQYF. The DNA for the CDR3 is TGTGCCAGCAGCGTCGGGGATACGCAGTATTTT. The chain recombines TRBV9 with TRBJ2-3; D uncertain. Trimming shortened V by 2 bases and J by 6 bases, and 4 bases separated the two germline ends. Germline assignment: CDR1 SGDLS and CDR2 YYNGEE. The CDR3 is made up of 11 amino acids. The entire variable domain, with the rest obtained from reference TRBV9 and TRBJ2-3, is as follows: DSGVTQTPKHLITATGQRVTLRCSPRSGDLSVYWYQQSLDQGLQFLIQYYNGEERAKGNILERFSAQQFPDLHSELNLSSLELGDSALYFCASSVGDTQYFGPGTRLTVL.

The chain recombines TRBV7-3 with TRBJ2-2; 9 bases are shared with TRBD2. V shed 2 bases and J 5 bases; nucleotides not matched to a gene: 3. Germline CDR1 reads SGHTA; CDR2 reads FQGTGA. CDR3 size: 15 residues. CDR3: CASSLAGGLTGELFF. CDR3 coding DNA: TGTGCCAGCAGCTTAGCGGGAGGGCTGACCGGGGAGCTGTTTTTT. Drawing the rest from reference TRBV7-3 and TRBJ2-2, the complete variable domain is GAGVSQTPSNKVTEKGKYVELRCDPISGHTALYWYRQSLGQGPEFLIYFQGTGAADDSGLPNDRFFAVRPEGSVSTLKIQRTERGDSAVYLCASSLAGGLTGELFFGEGSRLTVL.

This clone was detected a few times. J is TRBJ2-7 and V is TRBV28; D is uncertain. CDR3 size: 15 residues. Germline CDR1 is MDHEN and CDR2 is SYDVKM. Trimming pared 6 bases from V and 0 bases from J, leaving 15 bases between. The CDR3 region has the DNA TGTGCCAGCAGCCCCATGGACGCCTACTCCTACGAGCAGTACTTC. Translating it yields CASSPMDAYSYEQYF. The entire variable domain, with the rest obtained from reference TRBV28 and TRBJ2-7, is as follows: DVKVTQSSRYLVKRTGEKVFLECVQDMDHENMFWYRQDPGLGLRLIYFSYDVKMKEKGDIPEGYSVSREKKERFSLILESASTNQTSMYLCASSPMDAYSYEQYFGPGTRLTVT.

The chain recombines TRBV5-1 with TRBJ2-1; D gene ambiguous. Deletions cut 1 base from V and 8 bases from J, with 13 bases between. The germline V gene encodes CDR1 SGHRS and CDR2 YFSETQ. The CDR3 spans 14 residues. The CDR3 sequence: CASSLHYSGDEQFF. The CDR3 DNA is TGCGCCAGCAGCTTGCACTACAGTGGCGATGAGCAGTTCTTC.

A word on this clone: Since a far larger clone is one base different, this is likely a read error. As the CDR3 is not closed by the conserved phenylalanine or tryptophan, this likely results from a read error. It is unclear where the CDR3 begins or ends on the DNA, so no DNA is shown, and the CDR3 is as TCRdb lists it. Other DNA sequences in the same sample also yield this CDR3. The chain combines TRBV6-1 with TRBJ1-2. CDR1 MNHNS and CDR2 SASEGT come from the germline V gene. Counting both end residues, the CDR3 totals 12 amino acids. The chain's CDR3 is CASSEAQRVFLL.

The chain recombines TRBV7-2 with TRBJ2-4; D may match TRBD1 or TRBD2 (6 bases each). The V gene's germline CDR1 is SGHTA and CDR2 FQGNSA. This CDR3 spans 15 amino acids. Trimming removed 7 bases at V and 0 bases at J, with 13 bases between. DNA for the CDR3: TGTGCCAGCAACGGAGGGGGAGTAGCCAAAAACATTCAGTACTTC. This codes for CASNGGGVAKNIQYF.

The chain employs TRBV6-6 and TRBJ2-7; 9 positions match TRBD2. Germline CDR1 reads MNHNY; CDR2 reads SVGAGI (reference sequence). This CDR3 spans 13 amino acids. With 4 bases clipped from V and 5 bases from J, the junction kept 3 bases outside the gene matches. The CDR3: CASSSGTSNEQYF. The CDR3 region has the DNA TGTGCCAGCAGTTCCGGGACTAGCAACGAGCAGTACTTC.

The V call is TRBV10-3, the J call TRBJ2-2; D is perhaps TRBD1 (6 bases). This CDR3 has 15 amino acids. V was trimmed by 5 bases and J by 6 bases, leaving 16 bases between them. From germline, CDR1 is ENHRY and CDR2 SYGVKD. CDR3 DNA: TGTGCCATCAGTAATACAGGGCGCGAGGCCGGGGAGCTGTTTTTT. This encodes CAISNTGREAGELFF.

The chain combines TRBV7-8 with TRBJ2-5; possible D gene TRBD1, 6 bases. From germline, CDR1 is SGHVS and CDR2 FQNEAQ. CDR3 size: 13 residues. With 7 bases removed from V and 1 base from J, the gap between germline ends came to 10 bases. DNA for the CDR3: TGTGCCAGCAACGGACAGATCCAAGAGACCCAGTACTTC. Amino acid sequence: CASNGQIQETQYF. Looking up the rest from reference TRBV7-8 and TRBJ2-5 gives the full variable domain: GAGVSQSPRYKVAKRGQDVALRCDPISGHVSLFWYQQALGQGPEFLTYFQNEAQLDKSGLPSDRFFAERPEGSVSTLKIQRTQQEDSAVYLCASNGQIQETQYFGPGTRLLVL.

The chain combines TRBV18 with TRBJ1-5, with D hard to call. Trimming removed 1 base at V and 6 bases at J, with 10 bases between. The CDR3 has 14 residues. The germline V gene has CDR1 KGHSH and CDR2 LQKENI. The CDR3 sequence is CASSPRVGSQPQHF. CDR3 nucleotide sequence: TGTGCCAGCTCACCACGGGTTGGCAGTCAGCCCCAGCATTTT.

The rearrangement uses TRBV28 and TRBJ2-7, with 15 bases that match TRBD2. Germline loops: CDR1 MDHEN, CDR2 SYDVKM. J gave up 7 bases and V 7 bases, and 14 bases lay outside the gene matches. The CDR3 spans 17 residues. CDR3 nucleotides: TGTGCCAGCACAGGAGGTGGACTAGCGGGAGGGACGGAAGAGCAGTACTTC. It specifies CASTGGGLAGGTEEQYF.

The chain links TRBV28 to TRBJ2-2, with D unclear. The germline V and J ends were trimmed by 5 bases and 4 bases, with 14 bases remaining between them. This CDR3 region has 15 residues. CDR1 MDHEN and CDR2 SYDVKM come from the germline V gene. The CDR3 loop is CASSPAREITGELFF. The CDR3 DNA follows: TGTGCCAGCAGTCCGGCAAGGGAAATCACCGGGGAGCTGTTTTTT.

The chain couples TRBV11-2 to TRBJ2-1; 8 bases agree with TRBD2. V shed 10 bases, J shed 8 bases, and the junction held 10 bases outside the gene matches. The germline gives CDR1 SGHAT, CDR2 FQNNGV. This CDR3 spans 13 amino acids. The CDR3 DNA reads TGTGCCACCTTAGCGGGAAAGTTCGATGAGCAGTTCTTC. Its translation: CATLAGKFDEQFF.

The rearrangement joins TRBV7-2 to TRBJ2-7, with 14 bases that match TRBD2. Germline-derived CDR1 and CDR2 are SGHTA and FQGNSA. This CDR3 is 20 amino acids long. With 0 bases clipped from V and 0 bases from J, the junction kept 10 bases outside the gene matches. The CDR3, as DNA: TGTGCCAGCAGCTTAGCGGGACTAGCGGGAGCTATGTTCTTCTCCTACGAGCAGTACTTC. It yields the protein CASSLAGLAGAMFFSYEQYF.

The gene calls are TRBV6-1 and TRBJ2-7; no clear D gene. V was trimmed by 2 bases and J by 2 bases, leaving 10 bases between them. Germline V gives CDR1 MNHNS, CDR2 SASEGT. CDR3 length: 14 residues. CDR3 region: CASSEIPGPYEQYF. CDR3 bases: TGTGCCAGCAGTGAAATACCAGGCCCCTACGAGCAGTACTTC.

The V and J genes are TRBV30 and TRBJ1-6; D perhaps matches TRBD1 (6 bases). Trimming pared 4 bases from V and 8 bases from J, leaving 12 bases between. This CDR3 is built from 13 residues. CDR1 and CDR2 (germline): GTSNPN, SVGIG (reference sequence). In nucleotides, the CDR3 is TGTGCCTGGACAGGGGAGGGGTATTCACCCCTCCACTTT. This gives the protein CAWTGEGYSPLHF. Combining the CDR3 with reference TRBV30 and TRBJ1-6 gives the whole variable domain SQTIHQWPATLVQPVGSPLSLECTVEGTSNPNLYWYRQAAGRGLQLLFYSVGIGQISSEVPQNLSASRPQDRQFILSSKKLLLSDSGFYLCAWTGEGYSPLHFGNGTRLTVT.

A few counts support this clone. The V gene is TRBV2, the J gene TRBJ2-1; D is perhaps TRBD2 (7 bases). From germline, CDR1 is SNHLY and CDR2 FYNNEI. Trimming left V 7 bases short and J 10 bases short, with 17 bases between. The CDR3 is made up of 13 amino acids. The CDR3 DNA reads as TGTGCCAGCACCTTGACAGGTAGCGGGGAGCAGTTCTTC. Amino acid sequence: CASTLTGSGEQFF.

This chain joins TRBV7-6 and TRBJ2-2, with 9 bases lining up with TRBD2. Losses at the gene ends were 2 bases for V and 5 bases for J; bases not matched to a gene: 12. The CDR3 sequence is 18 residues long. The germline V gene has CDR1 SGHVS and CDR2 FNYEAQ. CDR3 protein: CASSLRHRAGGETGELFF. The CDR3 DNA follows: TGTGCCAGCAGCTTAAGGCACCGGGCGGGAGGGGAGACCGGGGAGCTGTTTTTT.